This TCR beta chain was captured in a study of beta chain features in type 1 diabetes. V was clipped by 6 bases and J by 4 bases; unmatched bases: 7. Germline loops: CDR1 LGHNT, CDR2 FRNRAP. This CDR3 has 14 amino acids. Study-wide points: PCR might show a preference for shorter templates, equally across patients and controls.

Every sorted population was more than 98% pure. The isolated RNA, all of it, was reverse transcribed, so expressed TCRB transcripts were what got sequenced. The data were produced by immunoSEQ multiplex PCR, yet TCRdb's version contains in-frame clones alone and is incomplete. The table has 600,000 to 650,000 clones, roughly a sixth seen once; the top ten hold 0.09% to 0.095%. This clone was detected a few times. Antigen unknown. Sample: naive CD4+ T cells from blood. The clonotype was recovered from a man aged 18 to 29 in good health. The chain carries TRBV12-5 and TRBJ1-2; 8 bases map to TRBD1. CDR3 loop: CASGQGQGFYGYTF. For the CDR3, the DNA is TGTGCTAGTGGACAAGGACAGGGATTCTATGGCTACACCTTC.